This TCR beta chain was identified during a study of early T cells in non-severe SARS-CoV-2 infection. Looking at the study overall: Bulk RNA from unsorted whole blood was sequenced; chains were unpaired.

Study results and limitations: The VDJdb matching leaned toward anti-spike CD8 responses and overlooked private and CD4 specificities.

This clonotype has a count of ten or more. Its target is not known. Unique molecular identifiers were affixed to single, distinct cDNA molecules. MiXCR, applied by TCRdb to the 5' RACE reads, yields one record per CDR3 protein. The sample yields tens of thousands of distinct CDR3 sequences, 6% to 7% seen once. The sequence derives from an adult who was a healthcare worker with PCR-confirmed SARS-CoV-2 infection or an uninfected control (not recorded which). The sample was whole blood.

This chain's CDR3 is CASSSMTGGSSTDTQYF. CDR3 DNA sequence: TGTGCCAGCAGTTCGATGACAGGGGGATCTAGCACAGATACGCAGTATTTT. This chain uses TRBV6-5 with TRBJ2-3; 9 bases fit TRBD1. V trimming: 4 bases; J trimming: 0 bases; junction bases outside the gene matches: 8. Germline V gene lookup returns CDR1 MNHEY and CDR2 SVGAGI. The CDR3 is 17 residues long.